This is a list of T cell receptor beta chains from one sample in a study of early T cells in non-severe SARS-CoV-2 infection. TCRdb itself ran the 5' RACE reads through MiXCR, one entry per CDR3 protein. The sample has about 81,000 distinct CDR3 sequences; roughly 6% are singletons. Sequencing was carried out using whole blood. These receptor sequences come from an adult who was a healthcare worker with PCR-confirmed SARS-CoV-2 infection or an uninfected control (not recorded which). CDR3s include the opening cysteine and the closing phenylalanine or tryptophan. The D gene is left open where the match is weak. A row's size may be missing; if present it is once, few, many or a size class.

J gene	clone size	CDR3 length	V gene	D gene	CDR3 protein	CDR3 DNA
TRBJ2-3	.	14	TRBV7-6	.	CASSALDSTDTQYF	TGTGCCAGCAGCGCACTAGATTCCACAGATACGCAGTATTTT
TRBJ2-7	.	12	TRBV12-3/TRBV12-4	TRBD1	CASSLTGDEQYF	TGTGCCAGCAGTTTGACAGGGGACGAGCAGTACTTC
TRBJ2-3	.	12	TRBV20-1	.	CKAGPGTDTQYF	TGCAAAGCCGGGCCAGGGACAGATACGCAGTATTTT
TRBJ2-1	.	16	TRBV7-2	TRBD2	CASRNSGGSSYNEQFF	TGTGCCAGCAGGAATAGCGGGGGGAGCTCCTACAATGAGCAGTTCTTC
TRBJ2-3	few	13	TRBV20-1	.	CSAQEGWRDTQYF	TGCAGTGCTCAAGAGGGGTGGCGAGATACGCAGTATTTT
TRBJ1-3	few	12	TRBV11-2	.	CASSRGRNTIYF	TGTGCCAGCAGCCGGGGCCGAAACACCATATATTTT
TRBJ2-3	few	14	TRBV4-3	TRBD1	CASSIEGASDTQYF	TGCGCCAGCAGCATTGAGGGGGCATCAGATACGCAGTATTTT
TRBJ2-2	few	15	TRBV3-1	.	CASSQGRAYTGELFF	TGTGCCAGCAGCCAAGGCAGGGCCTACACCGGGGAGCTGTTTTTT
TRBJ1-1	many	13	TRBV7-2	.	CASSYTARLEAFF	TGTGCCAGCAGCTACACGGCCAGACTTGAAGCTTTCTTT
TRBJ2-1	many	15	TRBV11-2	TRBD2	CASSLAESSYNEQFF	TGTGCCAGCAGTCTAGCGGAAAGCTCCTACAATGAGCAGTTCTTC
TRBJ2-2	many	14	TRBV24-1	TRBD2	CATRRTRDTGELFF	TGTGCCACCAGGCGGACTAGGGACACCGGGGAGCTGTTTTTT
TRBJ2-1	many	14	TRBV29-1	.	CSVGSKGSYNEQFF	TGCAGCGTTGGGTCAAAGGGGTCCTACAATGAGCAGTTCTTC
TRBJ2-6	many	18	TRBV4-1	TRBD1	CASSQDRGDRSGANVLTF	TGCGCCAGCAGCCAGGACAGGGGGGATCGTTCTGGGGCCAACGTCCTGACTTTC
TRBJ2-1	.	14	TRBV6-6	.	CASSPDRIYNEQFF	TGTGCCAGCAGTCCTGACAGAATTTACAATGAGCAGTTCTTC
TRBJ2-5	medium-sized	14	TRBV9	.	CASSGFGYQETQYF	TGTGCCAGCAGCGGTTTCGGGTACCAAGAGACCCAGTACTTC
TRBJ2-7	few	14	TRBV27	.	CASSRSRVTYEQYF	TGTGCCAGCAGTAGATCCAGGGTCACCTACGAGCAGTACTTC
TRBJ2-1	few	13	TRBV3-1	.	CASSQFPGNEQFF	TGTGCCAGCAGCCAATTTCCCGGCAATGAGCAGTTCTTC
TRBJ2-7	.	16	TRBV4-3	.	CASSQGATAPSYEQYF	TGCGCCAGCAGCCAAGGGGCGACAGCGCCCTCCTACGAGCAGTACTTC
TRBJ2-3	many	13	TRBV11-2	.	CASSQGTGGPQYF	TGTGCCAGCAGCCAGGGGACCGGGGGGCCGCAGTATTTT
TRBJ2-7	many	10	TRBV29-1	.	CSATGYEQYF	TGCAGCGCTACAGGGTACGAGCAGTACTTC
TRBJ2-1	.	16	TRBV12-3/TRBV12-4	TRBD2	CASSLALAGVGFEQFF	TGTGCCAGCAGTTTAGCGCTAGCGGGAGTGGGTTTTGAGCAGTTCTTC
TRBJ2-3	few	17	TRBV6-5	.	CASSLGRGSGYTDTQYF	TGTGCCAGCAGCCTTGGACGGGGAAGCGGGTACACAGATACGCAGTATTTT
TRBJ2-7	many	13	TRBV29-1	TRBD1	CSVDRGNSYEQYF	TGCAGCGTCGACAGGGGCAACTCCTACGAGCAGTACTTC
TRBJ2-2	.	16	TRBV4-3	TRBD2	CASSRGTSATPGELFF	TGCGCCAGCAGCCGAGGGACTAGCGCGACACCCGGGGAGCTGTTTTTT
TRBJ2-1	few	16	TRBV5-1	TRBD2	CASGPILAGPYNEQFF	TGCGCCAGCGGACCTATTCTAGCGGGGCCATACAATGAGCAGTTCTTC
TRBJ2-2	few	12	TRBV24-1	.	CATSARPRELFF	TGTGCCACCAGTGCCCGACCCCGGGAGCTGTTTTTT
TRBJ1-4	many	16	TRBV2	.	CASIRDQVGESEKLFF	TGTGCCAGCATCCGGGACCAGGTGGGAGAAAGTGAAAAACTGTTTTTT
TRBJ2-1	many	13	TRBV11-3	TRBD1	CASSLKTGNEQFF	TGTGCCAGCAGCTTAAAGACAGGGAATGAGCAGTTCTTC
TRBJ2-1	many	12	TRBV9	.	CASSVAETEQFF	TGTGCCAGCAGCGTAGCGGAGACTGAGCAGTTCTTC
TRBJ1-3	many	17	TRBV7-2	TRBD1	CASSLASTTGRGNTIYF	TGTGCCAGCAGCTTAGCGTCGACGACAGGGCGAGGAAACACCATATATTTT
TRBJ2-2	few	16	TRBV19	TRBD1	CASSPPDRGHTGELFF	TGTGCCAGTAGTCCTCCCGACAGGGGGCACACCGGGGAGCTGTTTTTT
TRBJ2-3	many	14	TRBV7-2	.	CASRVRQTTDTQYF	TGTGCCAGCAGAGTTCGACAGACCACAGATACGCAGTATTTT
TRBJ1-2	many	12	TRBV7-8	.	CASSGGSYGYTF	TGTGCCAGCAGCGGCGGGAGCTATGGCTACACCTTC
TRBJ2-2	few	19	TRBV12-3/TRBV12-4	TRBD1	CASSPEPADRTADTGELFF	TGTGCCAGCAGTCCCGAGCCCGCGGACAGGACCGCGGACACCGGGGAGCTGTTTTTT
TRBJ2-7	.	17	TRBV5-4	TRBD1	CASSLGQGAPGLYEQYF	TGTGCCAGCAGCTTGGGGCAGGGGGCGCCGGGACTCTACGAGCAGTACTTC
TRBJ2-7	few	14	TRBV5-1	.	CASSSQGLAYEQYF	TGCGCCAGCAGCTCTCAGGGGCTCGCCTACGAGCAGTACTTC
TRBJ2-5	few	14	TRBV24-1	TRBD2	CATSGWAGEETQYF	TGTGCCACCAGTGGCTGGGCGGGGGAAGAGACCCAGTACTTC
TRBJ2-5	many	14	TRBV7-9	.	CASSLAQLVETQYF	TGTGCCAGCAGCTTAGCCCAACTTGTGGAGACCCAGTACTTC
TRBJ2-7	many	15	TRBV18	TRBD2	CASSPVAGGLHEQYF	TGTGCCAGCTCACCGGTAGCGGGGGGGCTTCACGAGCAGTACTTC
TRBJ1-2	many	14	TRBV7-2	TRBD1	CASTQGGRNYGYTF	TGTGCCAGCACCCAAGGGGGCAGGAACTATGGCTACACCTTC
TRBJ2-7	.	15	TRBV5-5	.	CASSLSGRVDYEQYF	TGTGCCAGCAGCTTGTCGGGGCGGGTGGACTACGAGCAGTACTTC
TRBJ2-5	.	17	TRBV28	.	CASSLFVGVSGDETQYF	TGTGCCAGCAGTTTATTTGTAGGGGTGTCAGGGGATGAGACCCAGTACTTC
TRBJ2-7	few	14	TRBV6-1	TRBD1	CASRGQGAPYEQYF	TGTGCCAGCAGAGGACAGGGGGCCCCCTACGAGCAGTACTTC
TRBJ2-1	.	12	TRBV5-1	.	CASGISYNEQFF	TGCGCCAGCGGCATCTCCTACAATGAGCAGTTCTTC
TRBJ2-1	.	15	TRBV19	TRBD2	CASSRGPSGGNEQFF	TGTGCCAGTAGTCGAGGCCCTAGCGGGGGGAATGAGCAGTTCTTC
TRBJ2-7	many	14	TRBV10-2	.	CASSEEGGADEQYF	TGCGCCAGCAGTGAGGAAGGTGGGGCGGACGAGCAGTACTTC
TRBJ2-7	few	14	TRBV19	TRBD2	CASRRLATLSEQYF	TGTGCCAGTAGGAGACTAGCGACGTTGTCCGAGCAGTACTTC
TRBJ1-1	few	15	TRBV7-2	.	CASRSGQAGNTEAFF	TGTGCCAGCAGATCCGGTCAGGCAGGGAACACTGAAGCTTTCTTT
TRBJ2-1	.	14	TRBV2	TRBD1	CASGGTGVANEQFF	TGTGCCAGCGGCGGGACAGGGGTGGCCAATGAGCAGTTCTTC
TRBJ2-7	.	11	TRBV2	.	CASIRAYEQYF	TGTGCCAGCATTAGGGCCTACGAGCAGTACTTC
TRBJ2-7	many	14	TRBV9	.	CASSVAWSSYEQYF	TGTGCCAGCAGCGTAGCTTGGTCTAGCTACGAGCAGTACTTC
TRBJ2-3	.	17	TRBV10-1	.	CASSPLLGGKSTDTQYF	TGCGCCAGCAGTCCACTGCTAGGGGGGAAGAGCACAGATACGCAGTATTTT
TRBJ1-1	.	20	TRBV7-2	.	CASSMRLDRRTLTTNTEAFF	TGTGCCAGCAGCATGCGCCTGGACAGACGAACACTGACGACGAACACTGAAGCTTTCTTT
TRBJ2-1	many	15	TRBV20-1	.	CSAKGMGGSYNEQFF	TGCAGTGCTAAAGGGATGGGCGGCTCCTACAATGAGCAGTTCTTC
TRBJ2-1	many	15	TRBV5-6	.	CASSSFATRSKEQFF	TGTGCCAGCAGCTCCTTTGCGACGAGAAGCAAGGAGCAGTTCTTC
TRBJ2-7	.	16	TRBV5-4	.	CASSFFSRGSTYEQYF	TGTGCCAGCAGCTTTTTTTCCAGGGGAAGTACCTACGAGCAGTACTTC
TRBJ2-1	.	14	TRBV29-1	TRBD2	CSVRAGGPYNEQFF	TGCAGCGTTCGAGCGGGGGGGCCCTACAATGAGCAGTTCTTC
TRBJ1-1	many	13	TRBV9	.	CASSLQGSTEAFF	TGTGCCAGCAGTCTTCAGGGATCCACTGAAGCTTTCTTT